The clone carrying this T cell receptor beta chain appeared a few times. TCRdb used MiXCR to reprocess the RT-PCR reads, holding one entry per CDR3 protein. The table records roughly 880,000 distinct CDR3 sequences, around 17% of them present only once. V trimming: 2 bases; J trimming: 8 bases; junction bases outside the gene matches: 7. The CDR3 length is 14 residues. In germline, CDR1 is MGHDK, CDR2 SYGVNS. This specimen comes from a study of patients and donors after allogeneic stem cell transplantation. The V call is TRBV25-1, the J call TRBJ1-2, with 8 bases that match TRBD1. This sequence originates from a human donor who was either an allogeneic HSCT recipient or a stem cell or donor lymphocyte infusion donor (not recorded which). It is not recorded whose cells these are; they may come from a transplant donor. Sequenced input: blood, either unsorted or a sorted T cell fraction (not recorded which). CDR3 loop: CASSENGRGPGYTF. The CDR3 nucleotides are TGTGCCAGCAGTGAAAATGGCAGGGGGCCCGGCTACACCTTC.